This TCR beta chain originates from a study of blood T cell repertoires in COVID-19. Repertoires were generated with immunoSEQ multiplex PCR, while TCRdb's copy carries only in-frame clones and drops some. The repertoire has roughly 98,000 clones, over 75% of them found once; the top ten carry roughly an eighth. Trimming removed 6 bases from V and 1 base from J, with 9 bases in between. The CDR3 totals 14 residues. Germline V gene sequence: CDR1 MNHEY, CDR2 SVGAGI. Sequenced material: peripheral blood. The chain recombines TRBV6-5 with TRBJ2-2; D possibly corresponds to TRBD2 (5 bases). The receptor was derived from a human donor in a cohort sampled during active COVID-19. Here the CDR3 DNA reads TGTGCCAGCAGCTTACTAGGGAACACCGGGGAGCTGTTTTTT. Encoded protein: CASSLLGNTGELFF.